This TCR beta chain was documented in a study of T cell repertoires in cytomegalovirus infection. In the study overall: It was the public TCR beta signatures that indicated both CMV infection and matching HLA type.

Study outcomes and limitations: Summed public TCR beta family frequency identified CMV carriers bearing the relevant HLA. Clonotypes of TCR beta that were HLA-C-restricted and CMV-specific dominated the ex vivo response.

One entry per CDR3 protein results from TCRdb running MiXCR on the reads. The sample holds about 360,000 distinct CDR3 sequences, roughly 20% seen once. A note on this clonotype: Its antigen is not identified.

The specimen was PBMCs. The origin of this receptor is a human donor in good health (CMV status not recorded). Some clones in this sample may be carry-over from other donors' samples.

The CDR3 reads CATSTPGTGQAYGYTF. Written as DNA, the CDR3 is TGTGCCACCAGCACCCCGGGTACAGGACAGGCCTATGGCTACACCTTC. The rearrangement joins TRBV15 to TRBJ1-2, with 7 bases lining up with TRBD1. This CDR3 is 16 amino acids long. CDR1 and CDR2 from the germline V gene are LNHNV and YYDKDF (reference sequence). Trimming removed 4 bases from V and 4 bases from J; junction bases left unmatched: 12.